This TCR beta chain was identified in a study of T cell responses to AZD1222 COVID-19 vaccine. General study points: It was only a handful of AZD1222 recipients who were seropositive at baseline.

This clone has only a few counts. Its antigen is not identified. The germline V gene encodes CDR1 SGHRS and CDR2 YFSETQ. CDR3 size: 14 residues. V was cut by 2 bases and J by 9 bases, with 12 bases left in between. Clones were read by immunoSEQ multiplex PCR, and TCRdb kept only the in-frame ones, dropping some. The table includes roughly 79,000 clones, more than 75% detected once. This receptor was taken from an adult in good health. This chain connects TRBV5-1 to TRBJ1-6, with a tentative D call TRBD1 (5 bases). The specimen comprised peripheral blood, sampled on day 0 of AZD1222 vaccination. The chain's CDR3 is CASSLGGDGSPLHF. The CDR3, as DNA: TGCGCCAGCAGCTTAGGAGGGGATGGTTCACCCCTCCACTTT.